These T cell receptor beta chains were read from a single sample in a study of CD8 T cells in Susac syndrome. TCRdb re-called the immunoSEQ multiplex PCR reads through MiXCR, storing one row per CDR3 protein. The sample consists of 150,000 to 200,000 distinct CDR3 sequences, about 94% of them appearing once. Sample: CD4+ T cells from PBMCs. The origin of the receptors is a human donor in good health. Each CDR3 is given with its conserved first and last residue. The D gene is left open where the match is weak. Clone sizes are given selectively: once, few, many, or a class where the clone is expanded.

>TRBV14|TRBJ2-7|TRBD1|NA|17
CASSQRPGQGIPYEQYF
TGTGCCAGCAGCCAACGTCCGGGACAGGGTATCCCCTACGAGCAGTACTTC
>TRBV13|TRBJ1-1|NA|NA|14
CASSLPEMNTEAFF
TGTGCCAGCAGCTTACCGGAGATGAACACTGAAGCTTTCTTT
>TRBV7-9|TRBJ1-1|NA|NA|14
CASSLWGAPSEAFF
TGTGCCAGCAGCTTATGGGGCGCTCCCTCTGAAGCTTTCTTT
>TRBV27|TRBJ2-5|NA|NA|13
CASSSGRVETQYF
TGTGCCAGCAGTTCGGGCAGGGTAGAGACCCAGTACTTC
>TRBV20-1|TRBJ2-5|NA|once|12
CSAGGLRETQYF
TGCAGCGCTGGGGGGTTAAGAGAGACCCAGTACTTC
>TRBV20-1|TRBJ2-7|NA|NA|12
CSASFSGYEQYF
TGCAGTGCTAGTTTCAGCGGGTACGAGCAGTACTTC
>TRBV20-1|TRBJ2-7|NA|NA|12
CSARDPSYEQYF
TGCAGTGCTAGAGATCCCTCCTACGAGCAGTACTTC
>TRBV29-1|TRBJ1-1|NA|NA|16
CSVDPPWGFTATEAFF
TGCAGCGTTGACCCCCCTTGGGGATTCACCGCCACTGAAGCTTTCTTT
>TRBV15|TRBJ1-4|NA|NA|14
CATGIRGWDEKLFF
TGTGCCACCGGGATCCGCGGTTGGGATGAAAAACTGTTTTTT
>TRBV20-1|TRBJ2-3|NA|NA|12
CSAISVKNTQYF
TGCAGTGCTATTTCAGTCAAGAATACGCAGTATTTT
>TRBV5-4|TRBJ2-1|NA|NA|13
CASNSDVYNEQFF
TGTGCCAGCAATTCGGACGTATACAATGAGCAGTTCTTC
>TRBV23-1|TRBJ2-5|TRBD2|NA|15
CASSQLAGGQETQYF
TGCGCCAGCAGTCAGCTAGCGGGAGGCCAAGAGACCCAGTACTTC
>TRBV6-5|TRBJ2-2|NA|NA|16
CASSLQYLRGTGELFF
TGTGCCAGCAGTTTGCAGTACCTTCGCGGAACCGGGGAGCTGTTTTTT
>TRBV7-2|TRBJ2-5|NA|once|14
CASSLAGTSVTQYF
TGTGCCAGCAGCTTAGCAGGGACAAGTGTGACCCAGTACTTC
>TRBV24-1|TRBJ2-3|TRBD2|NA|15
CATRTSGMGADTQYF
TGTGCCACCAGGACTAGCGGGATGGGCGCAGATACGCAGTATTTT
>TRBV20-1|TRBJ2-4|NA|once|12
CSAGVSWDIQYF
TGCAGTGCCGGCGTATCGTGGGACATTCAGTACTTC
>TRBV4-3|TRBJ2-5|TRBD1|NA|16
CASSQDWTGATRTQYF
TGCGCCAGCAGCCAAGATTGGACAGGGGCCACCAGGACCCAGTACTTC
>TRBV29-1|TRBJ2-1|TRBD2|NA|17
CSVSFGGGSRSYNEQFF
TGCAGCGTTTCCTTCGGAGGCGGGAGTCGCTCCTACAATGAGCAGTTCTTC
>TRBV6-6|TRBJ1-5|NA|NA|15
CASSRQVTYDQPQHF
TGTGCCAGCAGCCGACAGGTAACATACGATCAGCCCCAGCATTTT
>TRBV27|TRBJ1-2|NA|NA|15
CASSLMGRSNYGYTF
TGTGCCAGCAGTTTAATGGGCAGGTCTAACTATGGCTACACCTTC
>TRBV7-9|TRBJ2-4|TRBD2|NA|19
CASSQGTSGMILAKNIQYF
TGTGCCAGCAGCCAAGGTACTAGCGGGATGATTTTAGCCAAAAACATTCAGTACTTC
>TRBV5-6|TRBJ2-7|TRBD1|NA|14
CASSLGQGTREQYF
TGTGCCAGCAGCTTGGGACAGGGAACGCGCGAGCAGTACTTC
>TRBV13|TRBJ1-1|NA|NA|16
CASTQTFGGRNTEAFF
TGTGCCAGCACCCAAACCTTTGGAGGGCGGAACACTGAAGCTTTCTTT
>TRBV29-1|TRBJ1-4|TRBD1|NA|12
CSGGQGGEKLFF
TGCAGCGGCGGACAGGGAGGTGAAAAACTGTTTTTT
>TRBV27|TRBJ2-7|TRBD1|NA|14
CASSSGQGAREQYF
TGTGCCAGCAGTTCCGGACAGGGGGCTAGGGAGCAGTACTTC
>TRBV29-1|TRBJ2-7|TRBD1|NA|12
CSAGQGADEQYF
TGCAGCGCAGGACAGGGGGCGGACGAGCAGTACTTC
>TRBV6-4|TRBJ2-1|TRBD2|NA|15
CASSEVLAGLGEQFF
TGTGCCAGCAGTGAGGTACTAGCGGGATTGGGTGAGCAGTTCTTC
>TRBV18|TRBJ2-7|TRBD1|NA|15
CASSPLGQGAGEQYF
TGTGCCAGCTCACCCCTCGGACAGGGGGCTGGGGAGCAGTACTTC
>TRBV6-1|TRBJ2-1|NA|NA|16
CASSEDIGGSYNEQFF
TGTGCCAGCAGTGAGGATATCGGGGGCTCCTACAATGAGCAGTTCTTC
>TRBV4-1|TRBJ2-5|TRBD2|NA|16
CASSQGTSGSRETQYF
TGCGCCAGCAGCCAAGGGACTAGCGGGAGTCGGGAGACCCAGTACTTC
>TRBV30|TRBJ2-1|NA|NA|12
CAWSVAYNEQFF
TGTGCCTGGAGTGTAGCCTACAATGAGCAGTTCTTC
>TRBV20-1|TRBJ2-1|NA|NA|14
CSAIHAIAYNEQFF
TGCAGTGCTATCCACGCGATCGCCTACAATGAGCAGTTCTTC
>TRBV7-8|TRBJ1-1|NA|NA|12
CASSLAGGEAFF
TGTGCCAGCAGCTTAGCAGGCGGAGAAGCTTTCTTT
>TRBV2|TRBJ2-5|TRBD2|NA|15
CASSGEGLAGETQYF
TGTGCCAGCAGTGGGGAGGGACTAGCTGGAGAGACCCAGTACTTC
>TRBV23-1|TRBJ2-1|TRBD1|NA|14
CASSQRQGDNEQFF
TGCGCCAGCAGTCAACGTCAGGGGGACAATGAGCAGTTCTTC
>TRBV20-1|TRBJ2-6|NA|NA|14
CSASQQAGANVLTF
TGCAGTGCTAGCCAGCAGGCCGGGGCCAACGTCCTGACTTTC
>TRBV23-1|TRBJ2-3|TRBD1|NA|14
CASSRQGEGDTQYF
TGCGCCAGCAGTAGACAGGGGGAAGGAGATACGCAGTATTTT
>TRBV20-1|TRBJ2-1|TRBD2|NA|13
CSGPGSGREEQFF
TGCAGTGGCCCTGGGAGCGGGAGGGAAGAGCAGTTCTTC
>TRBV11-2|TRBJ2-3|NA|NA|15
CASSLGVGSTDTQYF
TGTGCCAGCAGCTTAGGGGTAGGAAGCACAGATACGCAGTATTTT
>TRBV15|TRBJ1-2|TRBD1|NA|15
CATSEKFQGARGYTF
TGTGCCACCAGCGAGAAATTTCAGGGGGCTCGAGGCTACACCTTC
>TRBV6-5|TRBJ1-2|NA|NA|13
CASSYEQAYGYTF
TGTGCCAGCAGTTACGAACAGGCGTATGGCTACACCTTC
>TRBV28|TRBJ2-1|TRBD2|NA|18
CASSHPPGLAGIRNEQFF
TGTGCCAGCAGTCACCCCCCGGGACTAGCGGGGATCAGGAATGAGCAGTTCTTC
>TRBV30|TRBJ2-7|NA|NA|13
CACFSGAAHEQYF
TGTGCCTGTTTCTCCGGGGCAGCCCACGAGCAGTACTTC
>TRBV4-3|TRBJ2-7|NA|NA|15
CASSQAGGSSGEQYF
TGCGCCAGCAGCCAAGCTGGAGGCAGTAGTGGCGAGCAGTACTTC
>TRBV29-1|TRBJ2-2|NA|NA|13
CSVEDEVFGELFF
TGCAGCGTTGAAGATGAGGTGTTCGGGGAGCTGTTTTTT
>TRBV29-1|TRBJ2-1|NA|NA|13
CSVGPYSYNEQFF
TGCAGCGTTGGCCCCTATTCCTACAATGAGCAGTTCTTC
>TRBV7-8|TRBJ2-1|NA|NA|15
CASSLKAQDYNEQFF
TGTGCCAGCAGCCTAAAAGCTCAGGACTACAATGAGCAGTTCTTC
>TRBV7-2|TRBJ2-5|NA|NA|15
CASSSYRADKETQYF
TGTGCCAGCAGCTCTTACAGGGCTGATAAAGAGACCCAGTACTTC
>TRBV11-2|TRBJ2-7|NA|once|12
CASGVPGYEQYF
TGTGCGTCTGGGGTCCCCGGGTACGAGCAGTACTTC
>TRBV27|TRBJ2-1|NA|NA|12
CASIGPYNEQFF
TGTGCCAGCATCGGCCCTTACAATGAGCAGTTCTTC
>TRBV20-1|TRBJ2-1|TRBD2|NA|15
CSAYGASGRNNEQFF
TGCAGTGCATACGGGGCTAGCGGGAGAAACAATGAGCAGTTCTTC
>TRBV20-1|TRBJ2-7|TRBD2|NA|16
CSARGLAGGRPYEQYF
TGCAGTGCTAGGGGGCTAGCGGGAGGCCGTCCCTACGAGCAGTACTTC
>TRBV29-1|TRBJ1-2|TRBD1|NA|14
CSVEVGQGAQGYTF
TGCAGCGTTGAGGTTGGACAGGGGGCACAGGGCTACACCTTC
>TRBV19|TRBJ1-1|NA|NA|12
CASSMFPTEAFF
TGTGCCAGTAGTATGTTCCCCACTGAAGCTTTCTTT
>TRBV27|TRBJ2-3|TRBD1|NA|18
CASKPRGQVGTSTDTQYF
TGTGCCAGCAAGCCCAGGGGGCAGGTCGGTACTAGCACAGATACGCAGTATTTT
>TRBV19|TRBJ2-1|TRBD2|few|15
CASSVSGNSYNEQFF
TGTGCCAGTAGTGTTAGCGGGAACTCCTACAATGAGCAGTTCTTC
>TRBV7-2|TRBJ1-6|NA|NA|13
CASSHYLNSPLHF
TGTGCCAGCAGCCATTACCTGAATTCACCCCTCCACTTT